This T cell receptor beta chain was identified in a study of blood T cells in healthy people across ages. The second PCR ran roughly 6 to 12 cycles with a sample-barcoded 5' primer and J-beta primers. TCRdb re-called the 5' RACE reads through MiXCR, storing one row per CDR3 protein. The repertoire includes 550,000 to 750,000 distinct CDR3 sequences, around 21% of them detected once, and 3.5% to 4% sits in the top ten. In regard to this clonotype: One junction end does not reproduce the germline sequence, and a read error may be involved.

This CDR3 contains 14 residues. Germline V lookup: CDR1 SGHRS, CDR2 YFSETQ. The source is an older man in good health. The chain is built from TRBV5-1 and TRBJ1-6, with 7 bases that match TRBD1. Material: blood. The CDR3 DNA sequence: TGTGCCAGCAGCCTGGGACAGAATAATTCACCCCTCCACTTT. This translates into CASSLGQNNSPLHF.